This T cell receptor (beta chain) was captured in a study of shared clonotypes between healthy human individuals. This clone was found once. Naive CD8 cells lacked CD45RO, underwent positive selection for CCR7 and left out terminally differentiated effector memory CD45RA+ cells. Per the study methods: Quality scores were absent from the junction-only immunoSEQ sequences, so filtering differed. Sequencing used immunoSEQ multiplex PCR; TCRdb keeps in-frame clones, though not all of them. That table supplies the V and J calls and clone size; D and trimming were determined from the DNA. There are some 1,900,000 clones in the sample; approximately 94% occur only once, and around 1% lies in the top ten. The clonotype was recovered from a man aged 18 to 35 in good health. Sequencing was carried out using naive CD8+ T cells sorted from blood.

CDR3 DNA: TGTGCCAGCAGCTTCCAGGGTATCGAGCAGTACTTC. This gives the protein CASSFQGIEQYF. V and J are TRBV5-4 and TRBJ2-7, with D possibly matching TRBD1 (5 bases). Germline V gives CDR1 SGHNT, CDR2 YYREEE (reference sequence). The V and J ends lost 2 bases and 6 bases respectively, with 9 bases between them. The length of the CDR3 is 12 residues.